This T cell receptor (beta chain) emerged from a study of shared clonotypes between healthy human individuals. Across the whole study: The cohort comprised a couple of women and a few men. Their ages spanned 18 to 49 years.

This table comes from immunoSEQ multiplex PCR, and its TCRdb copy is limited to in-frame clones, with some not included. The sample shows around 580,000 clones, more than 95% of them seen only once. The naive CD8 fraction comprised CD45RO-negative cells positively selected for CCR7 and excluded terminally differentiated effector memory CD45RA+ cells. CDR1 is MRHNA, CDR2 SNTAGT, per germline. This CDR3 contains 15 residues. With 4 bases clipped from V and 2 bases from J, the junction kept 3 bases outside the gene matches. General observations from the study: There were few donors, and this limited the genetic and exposure-history diversity represented. The study generally estimated greater richness for naive than memory subsets.

A remark on this clone: Its target is not known.

The sequence was obtained from a man aged 30 to 39 in good health. The sequencing input was naive CD8+ T cells sorted from blood. The chain is built from TRBV6-4 and TRBJ2-1; TRBD2 matches 9 bases. This CDR3 reads CASSVSGSTYNEQFF. CDR3 sequence (DNA): TGTGCCAGCAGTGTTAGCGGGAGTACCTACAATGAGCAGTTCTTC.